This TCR beta chain was sequenced for a study of neurological immune-mediated disorders. Ten or more counts support this clonotype. The CDR3 consists of 15 residues. Germline V gene lookup returns CDR1 MNHEY and CDR2 SMNVEV (reference sequence). The V segment lost 4 bases and the J segment 5 bases; nucleotides outside the gene matches: 7. TCRdb passed the 5' RACE reads through MiXCR, listing each CDR3 protein once. The sample carries about 53,000 distinct CDR3 sequences, 16% recorded once. Material: PBMCs. This clonotype was obtained from a man aged 55 to 70 in good health. The rearrangement links TRBV27 to TRBJ2-1, with 8 bases matching TRBD2. The CDR3 coding sequence is TGTGCCAGCAGTTCGGGACTAGGGGCTAACAATGAGCAGTTCTTC. Protein: CASSSGLGANNEQFF.